These 11 T cell receptor beta chains originate from one sample sequenced in a study of Graves' ophthalmopathy and Graves' hyperthyroidism. Using RNA transcripts, the TCR beta CDR3 regions were amplified. The workflow started with a first-round RT-PCR run with HTBI primers and then moved on to a second-round multiplex PCR. TCRdb called the multiplex PCR reads again in MiXCR, with one record for every CDR3 protein. The sample consists of a few hundred thousand distinct CDR3 sequences, roughly a sixth of them appearing once. Input material: peripheral blood. The receptor source for this set is an adult woman with stable Graves' hyperthyroidism.

The CDR3 spells CASSLALGDQETQYF. The CDR3 DNA follows: TGTGCCAGCAGCTTAGCGTTAGGGGACCAAGAGACCCAGTACTTC. The chain employs TRBV7-9 and TRBJ2-5; D perhaps matches TRBD1 (5 bases). The length of the CDR3 is 15 residues. V lost 0 bases to trimming and J lost 0 bases, with 8 bases between them. The V gene's germline CDR1 is SEHNR and CDR2 FQNEAQ (reference sequence).

This clonotype appeared many times. The gene calls are TRBV2 and TRBJ2-5, with D tentatively TRBD1 (6 bases). The CDR3 spans 13 residues. Per germline, CDR1 SNHLY and CDR2 FYNNEI. V was clipped by 10 bases and J by 1 base, with 13 bases between them. CDR3 loop: CATLRDTQETQYF. For the CDR3, the DNA is TGTGCCACCCTAAGGGACACCCAAGAGACCCAGTACTTC.

In the case of this clonotype: Germline and junction disagree at one end, which may indicate a read error. This sequence joins TRBV12-3 or TRBV12-4 and TRBJ1-1, with D perhaps matching TRBD1 (6 bases). This CDR3 comprises 14 residues. This chain's CDR3 is CVSSPGHPLGLAFF. The CDR3 DNA is TGTGTCAGCAGTCCGGGACACCCTTTGGGGTTAGCTTTCTTT.

There are many counts of this clonotype. This sequence joins TRBV12-3 or TRBV12-4 and TRBJ1-2; D not resolved. V was pared by 0 bases and J by 1 base, with 3 bases between. The CDR3 is 13 residues long. The CDR3 protein is CASSLALNYGYTF. The DNA of the CDR3 is TGTGCCAGCAGTTTAGCTCTTAACTATGGCTACACCTTC.

This clonotype was counted at least ten times. This rearrangement joins TRBV11-2 to TRBJ2-7, with TRBD2 as a possible D gene (6 bases). Trimming took 4 bases from V and 3 from J, leaving 13 bases between them. Germline V gene lookup returns CDR1 SGHAT and CDR2 FQNNGV. The CDR3 covers 14 residues. This CDR3 reads CASSSIGGLYEQYF. For the CDR3, the DNA is TGTGCCAGCAGCTCCATCGGGGGTCTCTACGAGCAGTACTTC.

This clonotype was seen repeatedly, ten times or more. The chain recombines TRBV24-1 with TRBJ2-7; D is possibly TRBD2 (6 bases). The germline V gene has CDR1 KGHDR and CDR2 SFDVKD. Trimming took off 10 bases at V and 2 bases at J, with 11 bases between the two ends. This CDR3 has 12 amino acids. Here the CDR3 reads CATREVTYEQYF. As DNA, the CDR3 is TGTGCCACTAGGGAGGTAACCTACGAGCAGTACTTC.

This clonotype has ten or more counts. This chain uses TRBV28 with TRBJ2-7, with D hard to call. CDR3 length: 13 amino acids. Trimming pared 5 bases from V and 3 bases from J, leaving 11 bases between. Germline V lookup: CDR1 MDHEN, CDR2 SYDVKM. The CDR3: CASSQDPYYEQYF. The CDR3 DNA reads TGTGCCAGCAGTCAGGACCCTTACTACGAGCAGTACTTC. The full variable domain, in which reference TRBV28 and TRBJ2-7 provide the parts outside the CDR3, is DVKVTQSSRYLVKRTGEKVFLECVQDMDHENMFWYRQDPGLGLRLIYFSYDVKMKEKGDIPEGYSVSREKKERFSLILESASTNQTSMYLCASSQDPYYEQYFGPGTRLTVT.

This clonotype was picked up many times. The chain recombines TRBV7-3 with TRBJ2-2; the match to TRBD2 covers 8 bases. V lost 5 bases, J lost 7 bases, and 9 bases stayed unmatched. The CDR3 totals 15 residues. Germline V CDR1 and CDR2: SGHTA, FQGTGA. CDR3 residues: CASSTEEGLVGELFF. The DNA of the CDR3 is TGTGCCAGCAGCACCGAGGAGGGACTAGTCGGGGAGCTGTTTTTT.

The gene calls are TRBV28 and TRBJ1-2; D gene unclear. Germline lookup yields CDR1 MDHEN and CDR2 SYDVKM. The V and J ends lost 6 bases and 0 bases respectively, with 14 bases between them. The CDR3 is 15 amino acids. This CDR3 reads CASRSDRRANYGYTF. The CDR3 DNA sequence: TGTGCCAGCAGATCTGACCGCAGAGCTAACTATGGCTACACCTTC.

This clonotype has ten or more counts. The chain links TRBV19 to TRBJ1-1; TRBD1 might be the D (6 bases). V lost 6 bases, J lost 7 bases, and 15 bases lay in between. Germline CDR1 reads LNHDA; CDR2 reads SQIVND (reference sequence). This CDR3 region has 13 residues. The CDR3 DNA reads TGTGCCAGTAGCCGCACAGGGTATGGTGAAGCTTTCTTT. This codes for CASSRTGYGEAFF.

The chain employs TRBV4-3 and TRBJ2-2, with 11 bases matching TRBD2. The CDR3 is made up of 16 amino acids. V gave up 4 bases and J gave up 6 bases; unmatched junction bases: 7. Germline CDR1 reads LGHNA; CDR2 reads YSLEER. The CDR3 nucleotides are TGCGCCAGCAGCCTCGACCCGGGACTAGCGGCCGGGGAGCTGTTTTTT. Translation: CASSLDPGLAAGELFF.